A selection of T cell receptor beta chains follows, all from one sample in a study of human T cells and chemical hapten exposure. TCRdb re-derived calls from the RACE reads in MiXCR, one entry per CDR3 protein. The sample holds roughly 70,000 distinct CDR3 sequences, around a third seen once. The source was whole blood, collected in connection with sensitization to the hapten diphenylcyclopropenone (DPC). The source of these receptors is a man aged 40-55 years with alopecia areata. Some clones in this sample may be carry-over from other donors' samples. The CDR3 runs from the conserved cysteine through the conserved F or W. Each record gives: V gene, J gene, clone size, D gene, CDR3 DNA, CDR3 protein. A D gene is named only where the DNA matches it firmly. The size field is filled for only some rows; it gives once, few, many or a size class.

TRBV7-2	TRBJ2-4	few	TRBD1	TGTGCCAGCACACCCGCCAGACAGGGGGCGACCAAAAACATTCAGTACTTC	CASTPARQGATKNIQYF
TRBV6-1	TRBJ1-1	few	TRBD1	TGTGCCAGCAGTCCCGGGACAGGGACGGTTAGGAACACTGAAGCTTTCTTT	CASSPGTGTVRNTEAFF
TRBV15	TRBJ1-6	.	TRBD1	TGTGCCACCAGCAGGGGACAGCAGATAGGGGATTCACCCCTCCACTTT	CATSRGQQIGDSPLHF
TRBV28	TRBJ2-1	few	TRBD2	TGTGCCAGCAGTGCCTGGGGGGGGGGCTACAATGAGCAGTTCTTC	CASSAWGGGYNEQFF
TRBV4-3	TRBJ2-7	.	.	TGCGCCAGCAGCCAAGAAGCGGGCGGGGGCGCCTACGAGCAGTACTTC	CASSQEAGGGAYEQYF
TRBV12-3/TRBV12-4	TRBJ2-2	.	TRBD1	TGTGCCAGCAGTCCACAGGGGGTTGGCACCGGGGAGCTGTTTTTT	CASSPQGVGTGELFF
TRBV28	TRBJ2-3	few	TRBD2	TGTGCCAGCAGTTCGGGACTACCCACAGATACGCAGTATTTT	CASSSGLPTDTQYF
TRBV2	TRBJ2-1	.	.	TGTGCCAGCAGTGGAACAGTCCTCAATGAGCAGTTCTTC	CASSGTVLNEQFF
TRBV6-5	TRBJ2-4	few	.	TGTGCCAGCAGTGAGCGTGCCTTAGTAGCCAAAAACATTCAGTACTTC	CASSERALVAKNIQYF
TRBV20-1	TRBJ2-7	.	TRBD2	TGCAGTGCTAGAGGGCCTAGCGGGAGGGGAGAGCAGTACTTC	CSARGPSGRGEQYF
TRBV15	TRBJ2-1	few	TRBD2	TGTGCCACCAGCTCTCCCCGGGGAAGCGGGAGGACGAAAAACAATGAGCAGTTCTTC	CATSSPRGSGRTKNNEQFF
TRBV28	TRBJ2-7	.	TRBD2	TGTGCCACCGATGGGACTAGTGTATCCTACGAGCAGTACTTC	CATDGTSVSYEQYF
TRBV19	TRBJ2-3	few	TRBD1	TGTGCCAGTACGGCGACAGGGGGCACAGATACGCAGTATTTT	CASTATGGTDTQYF
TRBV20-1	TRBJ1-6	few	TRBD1	TGCAGTGCTAGACCCCCCACAGGGGATATGTACAATTCACCCCTCCACTTT	CSARPPTGDMYNSPLHF
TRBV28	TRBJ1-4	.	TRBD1	TGTGCCAGCAGGCGTACAGGGGGCGGTACGGATGAAAAACTGTTTTTT	CASRRTGGGTDEKLFF
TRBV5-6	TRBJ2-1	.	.	TGTGCCAGCACGGGTGGGGCCATTTACAATGAGCAGTTCTTC	CASTGGAIYNEQFF
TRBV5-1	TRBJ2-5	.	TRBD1	TGCGCCAGCAGCTCGACAGGGGGGCGTAGAGAGACCCAGTACTTC	CASSSTGGRRETQYF
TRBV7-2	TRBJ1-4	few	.	TGTGCCAGCAGCCCAACTAAGTCCTGGGGCGAAAAACTGTTTTTT	CASSPTKSWGEKLFF
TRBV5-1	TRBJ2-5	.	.	TGCGCCAGCAGACGTCTTGACCGGGACGGGGAGACCCAGTACTTC	CASRRLDRDGETQYF
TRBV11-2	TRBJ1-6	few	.	TGTGCCAGCAGCCCGGACAGCTCCTATAATTCACCCCTCCACTTT	CASSPDSSYNSPLHF
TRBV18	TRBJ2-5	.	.	TGTGCCAGCTCACCGGCCGGGGCTCGAGACGGAAAGACCCAGTACTTC	CASSPAGARDGKTQYF
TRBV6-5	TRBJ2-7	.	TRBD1	TGTGCCAGCAGCCGGACAGGGACGGCCTACGAGCAGTACTTC	CASSRTGTAYEQYF
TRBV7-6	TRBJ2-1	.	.	TGTGCCAGCAGCTTAGCGATGGGGGCCCACAATGAGCAGTTCTTC	CASSLAMGAHNEQFF
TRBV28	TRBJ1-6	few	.	TGTGCCACTACCGGGACCGGACATTCACCCCTCCACTTT	CATTGTGHSPLHF
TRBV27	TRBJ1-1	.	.	TGTGCCAGCAGACAAATCGGGACTGAAGCTTTCTTT	CASRQIGTEAFF
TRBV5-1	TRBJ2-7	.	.	TGCGCCAGCAGTCAGGGCGTTGAGCAGTACTTC	CASSQGVEQYF
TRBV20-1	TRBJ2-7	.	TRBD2	TGCAGTGCTAGGGGACTAGCGGGAGTAGACGAGCAGTACTTC	CSARGLAGVDEQYF
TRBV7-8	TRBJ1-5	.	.	TGTGCCAGCAGCCCCGAGGGTGGGGGGTATCAGCCCCAGCATTTT	CASSPEGGGYQPQHF
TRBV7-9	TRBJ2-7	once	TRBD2	TGTGCCAGCAGTCGGACTAGCGCGCCCTACGAGCAGTACTTC	CASSRTSAPYEQYF
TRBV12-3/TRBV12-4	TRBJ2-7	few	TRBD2	TGTGCCAGCAGTGCACTACCGGGACTAGCGGACCCAGTCAGCGAGCAGTACTTC	CASSALPGLADPVSEQYF
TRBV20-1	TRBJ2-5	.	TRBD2	TGCAGTGCTAGGGGCCCGGGACTAAGGGGACAAGAGACCCAGTACTTC	CSARGPGLRGQETQYF
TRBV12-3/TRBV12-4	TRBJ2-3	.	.	TGTGCCAGCAAAGGGGCTACAGATACGCAGTATTTT	CASKGATDTQYF
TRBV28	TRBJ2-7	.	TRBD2	TGTGCCAGCAGGAATAGCGGGAGATCCTACGAGCAGTACTTC	CASRNSGRSYEQYF
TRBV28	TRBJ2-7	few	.	TGTGCCAGCAGTACGGGGGGCGACAGCAGCTACGAGCAGTACTTC	CASSTGGDSSYEQYF
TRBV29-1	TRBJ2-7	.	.	TGCAGCGTTGAACGCCGACAGGTCCTATTCTTC	CSVERRQVLFF
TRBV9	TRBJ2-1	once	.	TGTGCCAGCAGCGTAGGGGACTTCGTCAATGAGCAGTTCTTC	CASSVGDFVNEQFF
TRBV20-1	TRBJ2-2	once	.	TGCAGTGCTAGGGAGGCATGGGAAGCGAACACCGGGGAGCTGTTTTTT	CSAREAWEANTGELFF
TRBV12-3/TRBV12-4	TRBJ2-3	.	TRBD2	TGTGCCAGCAGTTCAGGGACTAGCGGGTCGAGCACAGATACGCAGTATTTT	CASSSGTSGSSTDTQYF
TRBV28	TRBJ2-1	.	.	TGTGCCATCTCCTTAACCCGCAATGAGCAGTTCTTC	CAISLTRNEQFF
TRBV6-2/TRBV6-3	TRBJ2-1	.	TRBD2	TGTGCCAGCACAAGGAGGGCGGGAGCGATATGGAATGAGCAGTTCTTC	CASTRRAGAIWNEQFF
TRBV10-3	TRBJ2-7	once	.	TGTGCCATCAGTTCCCCCAGCCCCCACGAGCAGTACTTC	CAISSPSPHEQYF
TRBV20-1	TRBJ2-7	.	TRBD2	TGCAGTGCTAGAGATATTAGCGGGAGTGGGTACGAGCAGTACTTC	CSARDISGSGYEQYF
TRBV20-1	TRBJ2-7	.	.	TGCAGTGCTAGAGGGGAAAACTACGAGCAGTACTTC	CSARGENYEQYF
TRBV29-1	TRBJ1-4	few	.	TGCAGCGTTGAAGATGGGCAGTTGAATGAAAAACTGTTTTTT	CSVEDGQLNEKLFF
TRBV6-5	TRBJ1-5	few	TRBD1	TGTGCCAGCAGTCCCGGGGTAGGGGGCAGTCAGCCCCAGCATTTT	CASSPGVGGSQPQHF
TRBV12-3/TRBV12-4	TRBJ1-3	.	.	TGTGCCAGCAGTCAAAAATTCTCTGGTAACACCATATATTTT	CASSQKFSGNTIYF
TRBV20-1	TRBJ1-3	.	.	TGCAGTGCTTTGGGCCCCGGGACGGGAAACACCATATATTTT	CSALGPGTGNTIYF
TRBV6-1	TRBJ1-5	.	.	TGTGCCAGCAGTGGAGGACAGATTCTTAGCAATCAGCCCCAGCATTTT	CASSGGQILSNQPQHF
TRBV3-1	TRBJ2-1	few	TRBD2	TGTGCCAGCAGTCCTTGGGGGGGGAGCTTCTCCTACAATGAGCAGTTCTTC	CASSPWGGSFSYNEQFF
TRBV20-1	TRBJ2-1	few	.	TGCAGTGCTATAGAATCTTCAAGCTCCTACAATGAGCAGTTCTTC	CSAIESSSSYNEQFF
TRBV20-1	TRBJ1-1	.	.	TGCAGTGCTAGAGATTTTTCCCCCCGGGGAGCTTTCTTT	CSARDFSPRGAFF
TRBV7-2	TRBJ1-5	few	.	TGTGCCAGCAGCCGTCCGGGGATTGCGCAGCCCCAGCATTTT	CASSRPGIAQPQHF
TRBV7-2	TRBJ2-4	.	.	TGTGCCAGCAGCTTAGCCGGGACCCAAAACATTCAGTACTTC	CASSLAGTQNIQYF
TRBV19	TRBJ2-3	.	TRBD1	TGTGCCAGTAGTATAGTGGGACAGACTACAGATACGCAGTATTTT	CASSIVGQTTDTQYF
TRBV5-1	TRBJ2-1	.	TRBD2	TGCGCCAGCAGCTTGGTAGCGGGAGAGGACTGGAGGAATGAGCAGTTCTTC	CASSLVAGEDWRNEQFF
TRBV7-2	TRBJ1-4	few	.	TGTGCCAGCAGCCAGGGGCTTGGGGTAACTAATGAAAAACTGTTTTTT	CASSQGLGVTNEKLFF